Listed below are T cell receptor beta chains from one sample, sequenced in a study of cytomegalovirus exposure and HLA in healthy donors. Sequencing used immunoSEQ multiplex PCR; TCRdb keeps in-frame clones, though not all of them. The data show around 95,000 clones, about 85% seen once. Material for sequencing was PBMCs. The source is a man aged 18 to 35 in good health and CMV-seropositive. The CDR3 runs from the conserved cysteine through the conserved F or W. Fields, in order: clone size, J gene, V gene, D gene, CDR3 DNA, CDR3 protein. D genes are given only for firm matches. A clone size is listed for some rows: how often the clone was seen (once, few, many), or a class if it is expanded.

>NA|TRBJ1-2|TRBV5-1|NA
TGCGCCAGCAGCTTGGGGCAGAACTATGGCTACACCTTC
CASSLGQNYGYTF
>NA|TRBJ1-2|TRBV28|TRBD1
TGTGCCAGCAGTTCCATACCGACAGGGTTCCCCTATGGCTACACCTTC
CASSSIPTGFPYGYTF
>once|TRBJ1-3|TRBV30|NA
TGTGCCTGGAGTGTAGTAGGGGTTGCTGGAAACACCATATATTTT
CAWSVVGVAGNTIYF
>NA|TRBJ2-6|TRBV19|NA
TGTGCCAGTAGTACAGGGGCTGGGGCCAACGTCCTGACTTTC
CASSTGAGANVLTF
>NA|TRBJ1-1|TRBV29-1|TRBD1
TGCAGCGTTGAAGGGTACCGACAGGGAGGCACTGAAGCTTTCTTT
CSVEGYRQGGTEAFF
>NA|TRBJ2-2|TRBV11-2|TRBD2
TGTGCCAGCAGCTTACAACCCGGGACTAGCGCCGGGGAGCTGTTTTTT
CASSLQPGTSAGELFF
>NA|TRBJ2-1|TRBV5-1|NA
TGCGCCAGCAGCTCCGGGACTCACAATGAGCAGTTCTTC
CASSSGTHNEQFF
>NA|TRBJ2-5|TRBV2|NA
TGTGCCAGCGGACAAGACAGCCAAGAGACCCAGTACTTC
CASGQDSQETQYF
>NA|TRBJ2-3|TRBV27|TRBD2
TGTGCCAGCAGTTTGCTAGCGGGACACACAGATACGCAGTATTTT
CASSLLAGHTDTQYF
>NA|TRBJ1-5|TRBV7-8|NA
TGTGCCAGCAGCTTAGGGTATGTCGGGGGGTTGGATCGGCCCCAGCATTTT
CASSLGYVGGLDRPQHF
>NA|TRBJ2-5|TRBV6-5|TRBD1
TGTGCCAGCAGTTGGACAGGGGGGGAGATGGGGGAGACCCAGTACTTC
CASSWTGGEMGETQYF
>NA|TRBJ1-4|TRBV4-2|TRBD1
TGTGCCAGCAGCCAACCCACAGGGGGCGACGCAACTAATGAAAAACTGTTTTTT
CASSQPTGGDATNEKLFF
>NA|TRBJ1-5|TRBV5-1|TRBD1
TGCGCCAGCAGCACCGGACAGGGGAATCAGCCCCAGCATTTT
CASSTGQGNQPQHF
>NA|TRBJ2-1|TRBV7-8|TRBD2
TGTGCCAGCAGCTTGACTAGCGAATGGCAGTTCTTC
CASSLTSEWQFF
>NA|TRBJ2-3|TRBV5-1|NA
TGCGCCAGCAGAGTAGCTGGCGCTGATACGCAGTATTTT
CASRVAGADTQYF
>NA|TRBJ2-5|TRBV29-1|NA
TGCAGCGTTGATCGGGGGGCCGGGGAGCTAGAGACCCAGTACTTC
CSVDRGAGELETQYF
>NA|TRBJ1-5|TRBV28|NA
TGTGCCAGCAGTTTATACATCGGCAATCAGCCCCAGCATTTT
CASSLYIGNQPQHF
>NA|TRBJ2-1|TRBV7-2|TRBD1
TGTGCCAGCAGCTTAGCAGCTCTAGGGGGCGATGAGCAGTTCTTC
CASSLAALGGDEQFF